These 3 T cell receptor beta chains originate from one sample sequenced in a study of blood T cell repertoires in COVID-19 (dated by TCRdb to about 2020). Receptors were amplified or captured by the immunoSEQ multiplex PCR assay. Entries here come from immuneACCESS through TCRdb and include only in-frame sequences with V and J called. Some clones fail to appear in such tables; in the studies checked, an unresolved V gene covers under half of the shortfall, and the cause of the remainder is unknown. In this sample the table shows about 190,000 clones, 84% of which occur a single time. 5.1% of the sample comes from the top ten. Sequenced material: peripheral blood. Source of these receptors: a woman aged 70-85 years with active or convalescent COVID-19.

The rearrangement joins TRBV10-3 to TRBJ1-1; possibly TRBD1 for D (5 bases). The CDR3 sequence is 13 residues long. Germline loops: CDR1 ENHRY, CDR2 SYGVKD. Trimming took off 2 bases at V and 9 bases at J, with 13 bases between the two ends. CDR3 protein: CAISERGRVQAFF. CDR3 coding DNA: TGTGCCATCAGTGAGAGGGGCAGGGTTCAAGCTTTCTTT.

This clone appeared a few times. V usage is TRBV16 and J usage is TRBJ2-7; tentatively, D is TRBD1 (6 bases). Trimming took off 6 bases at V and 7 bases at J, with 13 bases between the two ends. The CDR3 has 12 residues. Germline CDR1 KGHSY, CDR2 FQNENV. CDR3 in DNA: TGTGCCAGCAGTCCAGGGGTTCGGGAGCAGTACTTC. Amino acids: CASSPGVREQYF.

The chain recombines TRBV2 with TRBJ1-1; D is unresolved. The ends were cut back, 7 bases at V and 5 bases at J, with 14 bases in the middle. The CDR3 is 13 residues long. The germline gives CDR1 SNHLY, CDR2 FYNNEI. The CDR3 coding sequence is TGTGCCAGCAACGAAAGACAATTTACTGAAGCTTTCTTT. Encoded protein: CASNERQFTEAFF.